This T cell receptor beta chain was sequenced during a study of chemoradiotherapy in HPV16-positive cancers. Across the whole study: Candidate HPV-specific clones and shared TCR motifs came from two HPV16-positive patients. Findings of the study overall: During treatment, candidate HPV-specific clones and E7-related motifs expanded in tumor.

The protocol was immunoSEQ multiplex PCR, while the TCRdb copy is restricted to in-frame clones and leaves out a portion. There are 6,000 or so clones in the sample; about 88% occur only once, and around 2.4% lies in the top ten. This clone was seen only once. Its antigen is undetermined. Over chemoradiotherapy, repertoires were sampled more than once. V lost 3 bases and J lost 7, with 12 bases in between. The germline CDR1 and CDR2 sequences are MNHEY and SMNVEV (reference sequence). CDR3 size: 13 residues. Specimen: tumor tissue, collected from a patient who underwent chemoradiotherapy. V is TRBV27 and J is TRBJ1-1; tentatively, D is TRBD1 (5 bases). The origin of this receptor is a human donor with HPV-associated anogenital cancer. CDR3 nucleotide sequence: TGTGCCAGCAGTTTTGCCGGAACAGGTGAAGCTTTCTTT. Translated, it gives CASSFAGTGEAFF.